These 32 T cell receptor beta chains came from one sample sequenced in a study of blood T cell repertoires in COVID-19. Sequencing was performed with immunoSEQ multiplex PCR; in TCRdb, only in-frame clones are kept and a portion is missing. The profile shows some 170,000 clones, approximately 85% of them singletons. Sequenced sample: peripheral blood. These receptors all stem from a woman aged 55-70 years with acute or convalescent COVID-19.

The chain recombines TRBV27 with TRBJ2-5; D ambiguous. The CDR3 is 15 residues long. Trimming pared 3 bases from V and 0 bases from J, leaving 11 bases between. Germline V gene sequence: CDR1 MNHEY, CDR2 SMNVEV (reference sequence). CDR3 nucleotide sequence: TGTGCCAGCAGTTTTTCGTACACCTACCAAGAGACCCAGTACTTC. Translating gives CASSFSYTYQETQYF.

The chain joins TRBV27 to TRBJ1-3; 9 positions match TRBD1. Per germline, CDR1 MNHEY and CDR2 SMNVEV (reference sequence). The CDR3 has 16 residues. V lost 4 bases to trimming and J lost 7 bases; unmatched junction nucleotides: 11. The CDR3 DNA is TGTGCCAGCAGTTCCGCGGGGACAGGGAGGAGGAACACCATATATTTT. It specifies CASSSAGTGRRNTIYF.

The chain has TRBV12-5 and TRBJ2-1, with TRBD2 matching 7 bases. V trimming: 1 base; J trimming: 6 bases; junction bases outside the gene matches: 12. The CDR3 consists of 17 residues. Germline loops: CDR1 LGHNT, CDR2 FRNRAP. As DNA, the CDR3 is TGTGCTAGTGGTTTGGACCCCCGGGCGGGGGACTTCAATGAGCAGTTCTTC. Protein sequence: CASGLDPRAGDFNEQFF.

This clone showed up just a few times. The chain employs TRBV19 and TRBJ1-2; 8 nucleotides line up with TRBD1. V lost 5 bases and J lost 5; bases outside the gene matches: 10. In germline, CDR1 is LNHDA, CDR2 SQIVND (reference sequence). The CDR3 contains 15 residues. CDR3 residues: CASSFPGGARYGYTF. CDR3 DNA sequence: TGTGCCAGTAGTTTCCCAGGGGGCGCTCGGTATGGCTACACCTTC.

The chain uses TRBV5-1 and TRBJ2-5, with 7 bases aligning to TRBD2. The germline gives CDR1 SGHRS, CDR2 YFSETQ. CDR3 length: 16 amino acids. Germline trimming cut 1 base from V and 5 bases from J; bases unmatched to any gene: 11. The CDR3 region is CASSLSPGSAGETQYF. The CDR3 nucleotides are TGCGCCAGCAGCTTGTCTCCGGGCTCAGCGGGGGAGACCCAGTACTTC.

The chain is built from TRBV11-3 and TRBJ1-1; unclear D gene. Germline loops: CDR1 SGHNT, CDR2 YENEEA. Trimming took 0 bases from V and 5 from J, leaving 7 bases between them. The length of the CDR3 is 13 residues. The CDR3, as DNA: TGTGCCAGCAGCTTAGATCTAGGTACTGAAGCTTTCTTT. Translating gives CASSLDLGTEAFF.

The chain employs TRBV7-6 and TRBJ2-1, with a possible D match to TRBD1 (6 bases). This CDR3 contains 14 residues. The germline V and J ends were trimmed by 7 bases and 8 bases, with 18 bases remaining between them. Germline V gene data show CDR1 as SGHVS and CDR2 as FNYEAQ. In DNA form, the CDR3 reads TGTGCCAGCACCCAAAAGAGGGGGAGTCATGAGCAGTTCTTC. The encoded protein is CASTQKRGSHEQFF.

V and J are TRBV5-1 and TRBJ2-1; 9 positions agree with TRBD2. The CDR3 has 17 residues. V shed 4 bases and J 7 bases; nucleotides not matched to a gene: 15. Germline V gene data show CDR1 as SGHRS and CDR2 as YFSETQ. CDR3 sequence reads: CASSMSSGLAGYNEQFF. The CDR3 coding sequence is TGCGCCAGCAGCATGAGTTCGGGGCTAGCGGGATATAATGAGCAGTTCTTC.

The chain recombines TRBV28 with TRBJ2-7; possibly TRBD1 for D (6 bases). The CDR3 is made up of 14 amino acids. Trimming took 4 bases from V and 2 from J, leaving 12 bases between them. CDR1 and CDR2 (germline): MDHEN, SYDVKM. The CDR3 bases are TGTGCCAGCAGTTGGGGGACACTTCCCTACGAGCAGTACGTC. Translation gives CASSWGTLPYEQYV.

The CDR3 spells CASRFSGSSDTQYF. The CDR3, as DNA: TGCGCCAGTAGATTTAGCGGGAGTTCAGATACGCAGTATTTT. J is TRBJ2-3 and V is TRBV5-1; 9 nucleotides line up with TRBD2. The CDR3 is 14 residues long. The germline V gene has CDR1 SGHRS and CDR2 YFSETQ. V shed 8 bases, J shed 4 bases, and the junction held 8 bases outside the gene matches.

This chain joins TRBV27 and TRBJ2-7, with TRBD2 identical over 9 bases. The germline V gene encodes CDR1 MNHEY and CDR2 SMNVEV (reference sequence). This CDR3 has 15 amino acids. Trimming cost V 4 bases and J 3 bases; bases outside gene matches: 7. This CDR3 is CASSSRTSVDYEQYF. The CDR3 DNA reads as TGTGCCAGCAGTTCCAGGACTAGCGTGGACTACGAGCAGTACTTC.

The chain combines TRBV9 with TRBJ1-6; 7 bases agree with TRBD1. CDR1 SGDLS and CDR2 YYNGEE come from the germline V gene. V lost 5 bases to trimming and J lost 9 bases; unmatched junction nucleotides: 11. CDR3 size: 15 residues. The chain's CDR3 is CASSLDSQGVSPLHF. The CDR3 region has the DNA TGTGCCAGCAGTCTGGACAGCCAGGGGGTTTCACCCCTCCACTTT. Together with reference TRBV9 and TRBJ1-6, the CDR3 gives the full variable domain: DSGVTQTPKHLITATGQRVTLRCSPRSGDLSVYWYQQSLDQGLQFLIQYYNGEERAKGNILERFSAQQFPDLHSELNLSSLELGDSALYFCASSLDSQGVSPLHFGNGTRLTVT.

This sequence joins TRBV9 and TRBJ2-1, with 8 bases fitting TRBD1. The germline CDR1 and CDR2 sequences are SGDLS and YYNGEE. Unmatched junction bases numbered 20, after V lost 4 bases and J lost 8 bases. The CDR3 runs to 18 residues. The CDR3 region is CASSNNQGGRGQRYEQFF. Here the CDR3 DNA reads TGTGCCAGCAGCAACAATCAGGGGGGCAGGGGGCAGAGATATGAGCAGTTCTTC. The whole variable domain, filled in from reference TRBV9 and TRBJ2-1, reads DSGVTQTPKHLITATGQRVTLRCSPRSGDLSVYWYQQSLDQGLQFLIQYYNGEERAKGNILERFSAQQFPDLHSELNLSSLELGDSALYFCASSNNQGGRGQRYEQFFGPGTRLTVL.

The V and J genes are TRBV7-9 and TRBJ1-1, with TRBD1 identical over 8 bases. CDR3 length: 13 amino acids. Losses at the gene ends were 5 bases for V and 10 bases for J; bases not matched to a gene: 9. CDR1 and CDR2 (germline): SEHNR, FQNEAQ (reference sequence). The CDR3 bases are TGTGCCAGCAGCCGCACCGGGACAGGAAGAGCTTTCTTT. Translation: CASSRTGTGRAFF.

CDR3 in amino acids: CASKGGGLVAGLYNEQFF. DNA of the CDR3: TGTGCCAGTAAAGGAGGGGGGTTAGTAGCGGGACTCTACAATGAGCAGTTCTTC. The chain is built from TRBV28 and TRBJ2-1, with 8 bases identical to TRBD2. The CDR3 runs 18 residues. The V gene end was trimmed by 9 bases and the J gene end by 3 bases; junction bases not matched to a gene: 19. Germline CDR1 and CDR2: MDHEN and SYDVKM.

The V and J genes are TRBV19 and TRBJ1-5; possible D gene TRBD1, 5 bases. The CDR3 is made up of 13 amino acids. Trimming left V 8 bases short and J 5 bases short, with 13 bases between. Germline loops: CDR1 LNHDA, CDR2 SQIVND (reference sequence). DNA for the CDR3: TGTGCCAGTTGGGGGGTAGGACATCAGCCCCAGCATTTT. It yields the protein CASWGVGHQPQHF.

There are a few counts of this clone. The V call is TRBV9, the J call TRBJ2-2, with TRBD2 matching 7 bases. CDR3 length: 14 residues. Germline CDR1 and CDR2: SGDLS and YYNGEE. V gave up 2 bases and J gave up 7 bases; unmatched junction bases: 5. CDR3 sequence (DNA): TGTGCCAGCAGCGTCGGGACTACCAGCGGGGAGCTGTTTTTT. Protein sequence: CASSVGTTSGELFF.

This rearrangement joins TRBV9 to TRBJ2-1; D may be TRBD2 (6 bases). The ends were cut back, 0 bases at V and 15 bases at J, with 16 bases in the middle. This CDR3 comprises 13 residues. The V gene's germline CDR1 is SGDLS and CDR2 YYNGEE. The CDR3 sequence is CASSVGPGGESFF. The CDR3 DNA follows: TGTGCCAGCAGCGTAGGACCCGGCGGGGAATCGTTCTTC.

The chain uses TRBV9 and TRBJ1-3; weak D call: TRBD1 (5 bases). V lost 7 bases and J 6 bases, leaving 17 bases between the germline ends. The CDR3 length is 14 residues. Germline V gene data show CDR1 as SGDLS and CDR2 as YYNGEE. The CDR3 loop is CASGEQGSQNTIYF. The CDR3 DNA reads TGTGCCAGCGGAGAGCAGGGCAGTCAAAACACCATATATTTT.

This clone was seen a handful of times. The gene calls are TRBV6-1 and TRBJ2-1; 7 bases align to TRBD2. The V and J ends lost 1 base and 6 bases, in that order; junction bases with no gene match: 6. This CDR3 has 15 residues. Germline-derived CDR1 and CDR2 are MNHNS and SASEGT. Written as DNA, the CDR3 is TGTGCCAGCAGTGAAGGCCTAGCGGCCGTCAATGAGCAGTTCTTC. It specifies CASSEGLAAVNEQFF.

This rearrangement joins TRBV12-3 or TRBV12-4 to TRBJ2-7; 8 bases map to TRBD2. V shed 6 bases and J 3 bases; nucleotides not matched to a gene: 4. The length of the CDR3 is 13 residues. This chain's CDR3 is CASRLSGSYEQYV. The CDR3 DNA sequence: TGTGCCAGCAGGCTCAGCGGGAGCTACGAGCAGTACGTC.

The chain carries TRBV12-3 or TRBV12-4 and TRBJ2-1; no firm D call. The CDR3 sequence is 11 residues long. V was shortened by 6 bases and J by 8 bases, with 8 bases between the two germline ends. CDR3 sequence (DNA): TGTGCCAGCAGCTCGTTCCATGAGCAGTTCTTC. Encoded protein: CASSSFHEQFF.

This rearrangement joins TRBV2 to TRBJ1-1; 11 nucleotides align to TRBD1. The CDR3 runs 14 residues. Trimming took 7 bases from V and 7 from J; bases not matched to a gene: 8. CDR1 and CDR2 (germline): SNHLY, FYNNEI. The CDR3 protein is CASNSGTGGVEAFF. CDR3 nucleotide sequence: TGTGCCAGCAACTCCGGGACAGGGGGGGTTGAAGCTTTCTTT.

The rearrangement joins TRBV11-2 to TRBJ1-5, with D tentatively TRBD1 (5 bases). CDR1 SGHAT and CDR2 FQNNGV come from the germline V gene. The CDR3 has 13 amino acids. Trimming stripped 3 bases from V and 5 bases from J, with 8 bases between. The CDR3 DNA sequence: TGTGCCAGCAGCTTTGACAGATATCAGCCCCAGCATTTT. As protein: CASSFDRYQPQHF.

This clone was recorded once. The rearrangement joins TRBV5-1 to TRBJ2-3; 8 bases align to TRBD1. The germline V gene has CDR1 SGHRS and CDR2 YFSETQ. Losses at the gene ends were 0 bases for V and 2 bases for J; bases not matched to a gene: 5. The CDR3 runs to 16 residues. CDR3 nucleotide sequence: TGCGCCAGCAGCTTGGCGACAGGGGACAACACAGATACGCAGTATTTT. Encoded protein: CASSLATGDNTDTQYF.

J is TRBJ2-3 and V is TRBV11-2; 11 bases are a match to TRBD2. Trimming removed 2 bases from V and 5 bases from J; junction bases left unmatched: 12. The length of the CDR3 is 18 residues. The germline CDR1 and CDR2 sequences are SGHAT and FQNNGV. This CDR3 reads CASSLSYALAGVEDTQYF. The DNA of the CDR3 is TGTGCCAGCAGCTTAAGTTACGCACTAGCGGGAGTTGAAGATACGCAGTATTTT.

The rearrangement uses TRBV27 and TRBJ2-5, with D possibly TRBD1 on 5 matching bases. This CDR3 is built from 13 residues. The germline CDR1 and CDR2 sequences are MNHEY and SMNVEV (reference sequence). V lost 4 bases to trimming and J lost 5 bases, with 11 bases between them. The CDR3 sequence: CASSSPGSETQYF. The DNA of the CDR3 is TGTGCCAGCAGTTCTCCAGGGTCGGAGACCCAGTACTTC.

V usage is TRBV11-2 and J usage is TRBJ1-6; D is ambiguous. CDR1 and CDR2 from the germline V gene are SGHAT and FQNNGV. CDR3 length: 18 residues. Trimming took off 0 bases at V and 0 bases at J, with 12 bases between the two ends. The CDR3, as DNA: TGTGCCAGCAGCTTAGATTTGGGGAGGAGCTCCTATAATTCACCCCTCCACTTT. It specifies CASSLDLGRSSYNSPLHF.

This clone has just a few counts. The chain recombines TRBV20-1 with TRBJ1-2; TRBD1 matches 7 bases. There are 11 residues in the CDR3. J was trimmed by 12 bases and V by 0 bases; bases with no gene match: 4. Germline V gene lookup returns CDR1 DFQATT and CDR2 SNEGSKA (reference sequence). CDR3 sequence: CSAREDRRHTF. Here the CDR3 DNA reads TGCAGTGCTAGAGAGGACAGGCGCCACACCTTC.

The chain employs TRBV19 and TRBJ1-3; TRBD1 is a possible D gene (5 bases). Per germline, CDR1 LNHDA and CDR2 SQIVND (reference sequence). V shed 7 bases and J shed 1 base, with 14 bases lying between them. This CDR3 comprises 15 residues. The CDR3 DNA reads as TGTGCCAGTACGCCACGGGGGACGTCTGGAAACACCATATATTTT. It is translated as CASTPRGTSGNTIYF. Full variable domain (remainder filled in from reference TRBV19 and TRBJ1-3): DGGITQSPKYLFRKEGQNVTLSCEQNLNHDAMYWYRQDPGQGLRLIYYSQIVNDFQKGDIAEGYSVSREKKESFPLTVTSAQKNPTAFYLCASTPRGTSGNTIYFGEGSWLTVV.

The CDR3 coding sequence is TGTGCCACCAGCAGCGATAGGGGACAGGCCCATCAGCCCCAGCATTTT. Amino acids: CATSSDRGQAHQPQHF. The chain employs TRBV15 and TRBJ1-5; TRBD1 aligns across 8 bases. CDR1 LNHNV and CDR2 YYDKDF come from the germline V gene (reference sequence). The V segment lost 3 bases and the J segment 5 bases; nucleotides outside the gene matches: 9. CDR3 size: 16 residues.

This clone was counted a single time. The chain has TRBV28 and TRBJ1-4; D is undetermined. The germline CDR1 and CDR2 sequences are MDHEN and SYDVKM. Trimming removed 2 bases from V and 5 bases from J, with 3 bases in between. There are 12 residues in the CDR3. The CDR3 region has the DNA TGTGCCAGCAGTTTACCGAATGAAAAACTGTTTTTT. It specifies CASSLPNEKLFF.